Presented here are 24 T cell receptor beta chains from one specimen sequenced in a study of cytomegalovirus exposure and HLA in healthy donors. The PCR employed 60 Vbeta primers together with 13 Jbeta primers. The assay was immunoSEQ multiplex PCR, and TCRdb's table has in-frame clones only and misses some. The sample lists 150,000 to 180,000 clones, roughly three quarters occurring once. Sample: PBMCs. These TCRs come from a man aged 25-45 years in good health and CMV-seropositive.

As for this clone: The junction does not match germline at one end; this may be a read error. The chain has TRBV4-1 and TRBJ2-7; TRBD2 aligns across 10 bases. CDR1 and CDR2 from the germline V gene are MGHRA and YSYEKL. The CDR3 is made up of 14 amino acids. The CDR3 spells CASSQAGGPYEQYF. CDR3 in DNA: TGCGCCAGCAGTCAAGCGGGAGGGCCATACGAGCAGTACTTC.

The chain is built from TRBV5-1 and TRBJ1-1, with 10 positions matching TRBD1. Looked up from germline, CDR1 is SGHRS and CDR2 is YFSETQ. The CDR3 covers 16 residues. V shed 3 bases, J shed 11 bases, and the junction held 16 bases outside the gene matches. For the CDR3, the DNA is TGCGCCAGCAGCTCGACCGGGACAGGGGCCCGGTTTGAGGCTTTCTTT. Protein product: CASSSTGTGARFEAFF.

The chain couples TRBV28 to TRBJ2-4; weak D call: TRBD1 (5 bases). V gave up 6 bases and J gave up 7 bases, with 16 bases separating them. Germline V CDR1 and CDR2: MDHEN, SYDVKM. This CDR3 is 14 amino acids long. The CDR3 DNA follows: TGTGCCAGCAGACCTGGGCAGGGTAAGAACATTCAGTACTTC. Translating it yields CASRPGQGKNIQYF.

This chain uses TRBV6-1 with TRBJ2-5, with 7 bases lining up with TRBD2. The DNA end is more similar to TRBJ2-7, so the J call may be wrong. Germline CDR1 and CDR2: MNHNS and SASEGT. This CDR3 has 14 amino acids. The CDR3 loop reads CASSTRDYFYEQYF. The CDR3 DNA is TGTGCCAGCAGTACACGGGACTACTTCTACGAGCAGTACTTC.

The chain joins TRBV29-1 to TRBJ2-7; D ambiguous. V lost 6 bases to trimming and J lost 0 bases, with 9 bases between them. The CDR3 has 12 amino acids. CDR1 and CDR2 (germline): SQVTM, ANQGSEA. The CDR3 reads CSVGSDSYEQYF. The DNA of the CDR3 is TGCAGCGTGGGCAGTGACTCCTACGAGCAGTACTTC.

This sequence joins TRBV25-1 and TRBJ2-7; D possibly corresponds to TRBD2 (6 bases). Trimming took off 2 bases at V and 2 bases at J, with 16 bases between the two ends. Germline CDR1 MGHDK, CDR2 SYGVNS. The CDR3 covers 16 residues. The CDR3 loop is CASSESPGGIAYEQYF. The CDR3 region has the DNA TGTGCCAGCAGTGAAAGTCCCGGAGGGATAGCCTACGAGCAGTACTTC.

The chain carries TRBV28 and TRBJ1-1; 10 bases map to TRBD1. Per the germline V gene, CDR1 is MDHEN and CDR2 is SYDVKM. There are 15 residues in the CDR3. V shed 5 bases and J 4 bases; nucleotides not matched to a gene: 7. CDR3 nucleotide sequence: TGTGCCAGCAGTCAGGGGGGACAGGGGAGCACTGAAGCTTTCTTT. This sequence encodes CASSQGGQGSTEAFF.

This chain uses TRBV6-6 with TRBJ1-3; 10 positions agree with TRBD1. Losses at the gene ends were 7 bases for V and 0 bases for J; bases not matched to a gene: 6. CDR1 and CDR2 from the germline V gene are MNHNY and SVGAGI (reference sequence). The CDR3 runs to 16 residues. Here the CDR3 reads CASKNRQGASGNTIYF. Here the CDR3 DNA reads TGTGCCAGCAAAAACCGACAGGGGGCCTCTGGAAACACCATATATTTT.

A few counts support this clone. The final CDR3 position lacks the conserved phenylalanine or tryptophan, pointing to a likely read error. Because the CDR3's place on the DNA is in doubt, the DNA is left out and the CDR3 is given as listed by TCRdb. The CDR3 protein is CASSGQSRLYRL. The chain is built from TRBV28 and TRBJ1-2; the D call in the table, TRBD1, was not verified against the DNA. A total of 12 residues make up the CDR3, ends included. Germline CDR1 MDHEN, CDR2 SYDVKM.

This chain joins TRBV5-8 and TRBJ1-5; D unclear. CDR1 is SGHTS, CDR2 YDEGEE, per germline. V dropped 0 bases and J dropped 2 bases, with 12 bases sitting between them. The CDR3 totals 16 residues. The CDR3 DNA reads as TGTGCCAGCAGCTTGGGGCGACGACTCGGCAATCAGCCCCAGCATTTT. Its protein product is CASSLGRRLGNQPQHF.

The chain employs TRBV4-2 and TRBJ2-7; 12 bases match TRBD1. The V and J ends lost 1 base and 5 bases, in that order; junction bases with no gene match: 15. CDR1 is LGHNA and CDR2 is YNFKEQ in the germline V gene. The CDR3 sequence is 19 residues long. The CDR3 DNA sequence: TGTGCCAGCAGCCAAGCTCCGGGACAGGGGGCTGTGGGTCTGAACGAGCAGTACTTC. This codes for CASSQAPGQGAVGLNEQYF.

The chain employs TRBV27 and TRBJ2-1; TRBD2 aligns across 10 bases. Germline loops: CDR1 MNHEY, CDR2 SMNVEV (reference sequence). Losses at the gene ends were 2 bases for V and 6 bases for J; bases not matched to a gene: 1. The CDR3 has 14 amino acids. DNA of the CDR3: TGTGCCAGCAGTTTAACTAGCGGGATCAATGAGCAGTTCTTC. Encoded protein: CASSLTSGINEQFF.

There are a few counts of this clone. The CDR3 protein is CASSILGGDEQYF. CDR3 nucleotide sequence: TGTGCCAGTAGTATTCTAGGCGGGGACGAGCAGTACTTC. V gene TRBV19 combines with J gene TRBJ2-7; possible D gene TRBD2, 6 bases. Germline assignment: CDR1 LNHDA and CDR2 SQIVND (reference sequence). The CDR3 length is 13 residues. Trimming cost V 3 bases and J 5 bases, with 11 bases left between them.

The gene calls are TRBV15 and TRBJ2-3, with D perhaps TRBD1 (5 bases). The V end was cut by 6 bases, the J end by 1 base, with 11 bases between. From germline, CDR1 is LNHNV and CDR2 YYDKDF (reference sequence). There are 14 residues in the CDR3. Here the CDR3 DNA reads TGTGCCACCAGGAGAACAGGACGCACAGATACGCAGTATTTT. It yields the protein CATRRTGRTDTQYF. The full variable domain, rest sourced from reference TRBV15 and TRBJ2-3, is DAMVIQNPRYQVTQFGKPVTLSCSQTLNHNVMYWYQQKSSQAPKLLFHYYDKDFNNEADTPDNFQSRRPNTSFCFLDIRSPGLGDTAMYLCATRRTGRTDTQYFGPGTRLTVL.

The genes are TRBV6-5 and TRBJ1-5; D not resolved. CDR3 length: 15 amino acids. Between the trimmed V and J ends, which lost 5 bases and 2 bases, there was a span of 13 bases. Germline CDR1 reads MNHEY; CDR2 reads SVGAGI. CDR3 region: CASSALSARNQPQHF. For the CDR3, the DNA is TGTGCCAGCAGTGCCCTGAGCGCCCGCAATCAGCCCCAGCATTTT.

This clone was picked up one time. This sequence joins TRBV5-1 and TRBJ1-2; D gene uncertain. CDR1 and CDR2 from the germline V gene are SGHRS and YFSETQ. The CDR3 has 12 amino acids. The germline V and J ends were trimmed by 4 bases and 8 bases, with 12 bases remaining between them. CDR3 nucleotide sequence: TGCGCCAGCAGCCCGGAGGTGGGGGGCTACACCTTC. Protein: CASSPEVGGYTF.

The V and J genes are TRBV19 and TRBJ2-1, with 11 positions matching TRBD2. V gave up 5 bases and J gave up 8 bases; unmatched junction bases: 14. The CDR3 runs 17 residues. CDR1 is LNHDA and CDR2 is SQIVND in the germline V gene (reference sequence). The DNA for the CDR3 is TGTGCCAGTAGTGGGCGACGAGCTAGCGGGAGGCCCCATGAGCAGTTCTTC. Translating it yields CASSGRRASGRPHEQFF.

The chain couples TRBV28 to TRBJ1-5; D is perhaps TRBD1 (5 bases). CDR1 and CDR2 from the germline V gene are MDHEN and SYDVKM. This CDR3 contains 17 residues. Trimming left V 3 bases short and J 5 bases short, with 20 bases between. This CDR3 reads CASSLGGWGESDQPQHF. The CDR3 DNA sequence: TGTGCCAGCAGTTTGGGCGGATGGGGGGAATCGGATCAGCCCCAGCATTTT.

This clone was seen just once. The rearrangement joins TRBV13 to TRBJ2-3; 12 positions match TRBD2. From germline, CDR1 is PRHDT and CDR2 FYEKMQ (reference sequence). The J segment lost 2 bases and the V segment lost 3 bases, leaving 18 bases of the junction unmatched. CDR3 length: 21 residues. The CDR3 DNA is TGTGCCAGCAGCTTCGTCCCGGGACTAGCGGGTCACCCAAGACACACAGATACGCAGTATTTT. Its protein is CASSFVPGLAGHPRHTDTQYF. Based on the CDR3 plus reference TRBV13 and TRBJ2-3, the full variable domain is AAGVIQSPRHLIKEKRETATLKCYPIPRHDTVYWYQQGPGQDPQFLISFYEKMQSDKGSIPDRFSAQQFSDYHSELNMSSLELGDSALYFCASSFVPGLAGHPRHTDTQYFGPGTRLTVL.

The V gene is TRBV7-6, the J gene TRBJ2-6; D perhaps matches TRBD1 (5 bases). This CDR3 region has 17 residues. Trimming removed 2 bases from V and 0 bases from J, with 11 bases in between. From germline, CDR1 is SGHVS and CDR2 FNYEAQ. The CDR3 protein is CASSLTGTFSGANVLTF. In DNA, the CDR3 is TGTGCCAGCAGCTTAACAGGAACCTTCTCTGGGGCCAACGTCCTGACTTTC. Supplemented by reference TRBV7-6 and TRBJ2-6, the full variable domain reads GAGVSQSPRYKVTKRGQDVALRCDPISGHVSLYWYRQALGQGPEFLTYFNYEAQQDKSGLPNDRFSAERPEGSISTLTIQRTEQRDSAMYRCASSLTGTFSGANVLTFGAGSRLTVL.

This clone was picked up one time. V is TRBV7-6 and J is TRBJ2-3; TRBD2 matches at 7 bases. The J segment lost 2 bases and the V segment lost 4 bases, leaving 9 bases of the junction unmatched. Germline V gives CDR1 SGHVS, CDR2 FNYEAQ. This CDR3 region has 16 residues. Here the CDR3 reads CASSYISGISTDTQYF. DNA of the CDR3: TGTGCCAGCAGCTATATCAGCGGGATCTCCACAGATACGCAGTATTTT.

The chain links TRBV11-2 to TRBJ2-2; D perhaps matches TRBD1 (6 bases). Trimming shortened V by 2 bases and J by 4 bases, and 11 bases separated the two germline ends. The CDR3 contains 15 residues. The germline V gene has CDR1 SGHAT and CDR2 FQNNGV. CDR3 nucleotides: TGTGCCAGCAGCTTATACCAGGGGTCCACCGGGGAGCTGTTTTTT. It encodes CASSLYQGSTGELFF. The full variable domain, completed using reference TRBV11-2 and TRBJ2-2, is EAGVAQSPRYKIIEKRQSVAFWCNPISGHATLYWYQQILGQGPKLLIQFQNNGVVDDSQLPKDRFSAERLKGVDSTLKIQPAKLEDSAVYLCASSLYQGSTGELFFGEGSRLTVL.

This chain links TRBV6-1 with TRBJ2-5; D is perhaps TRBD2 (6 bases). V shed 2 bases and J shed 2 bases, with 18 bases lying between them. Looked up from germline, CDR1 is MNHNS and CDR2 is SASEGT. This CDR3 is 17 amino acids long. The CDR3 here is CASSEYYRGLQQETQYF. CDR3 DNA sequence: TGTGCCAGCAGTGAATACTATCGGGGACTCCAGCAAGAGACCCAGTACTTC.

This clone was seen more than once but under ten times. J is TRBJ2-7 and V is TRBV25-1; 10 bases align to TRBD2. This CDR3 region has 17 residues. Trimming cost V 4 bases and J 2 bases; bases outside gene matches: 11. The germline CDR1 and CDR2 sequences are MGHDK and SYGVNS. The DNA of the CDR3 is TGTGCCAGCAGTGGTGGACTAGCGGAAAACCAAACCTACGAGCAGTACTTC. Its protein is CASSGGLAENQTYEQYF.